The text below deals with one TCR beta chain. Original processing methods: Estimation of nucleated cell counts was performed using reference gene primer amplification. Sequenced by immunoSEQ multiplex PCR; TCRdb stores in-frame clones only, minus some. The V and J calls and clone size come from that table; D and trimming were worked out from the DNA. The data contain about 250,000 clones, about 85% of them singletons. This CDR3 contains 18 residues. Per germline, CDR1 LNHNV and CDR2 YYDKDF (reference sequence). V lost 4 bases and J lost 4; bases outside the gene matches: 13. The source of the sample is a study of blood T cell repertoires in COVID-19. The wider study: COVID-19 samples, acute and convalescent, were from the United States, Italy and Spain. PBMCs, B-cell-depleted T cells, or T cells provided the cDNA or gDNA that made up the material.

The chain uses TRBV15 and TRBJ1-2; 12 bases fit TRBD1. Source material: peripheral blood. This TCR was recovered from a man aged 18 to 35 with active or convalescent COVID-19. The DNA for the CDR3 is TGTGCCACCAGCACCCTGGGACAGGGGGCTGAGGCCTCCTATGGCTACACCTTC. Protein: CATSTLGQGAEASYGYTF.